This note documents a single TCR beta chain sequence. Germline CDR1 reads DFQATT; CDR2 reads SNEGSKA (reference sequence). This CDR3 region has 14 residues. Trimming cost V 6 bases and J 1 base, with 15 bases left between them. This sample was included in a study of T-cell memory formation after mild COVID-19. TCRdb analysed the 5' RACE reads with MiXCR anew, one entry per CDR3 protein. The sample includes approximately 400,000 distinct CDR3 sequences, approximately 19% of them seen just once. This clonotype was sampled from a man in his late teens or twenties who had mild COVID-19 (a few samples of this study predate the infection). Cell type and time point are not known. The chain has TRBV20-1 and TRBJ1-1; perhaps TRBD1 as D (5 bases). The sequencing input was PBMCs or a T cell subset sorted from them (not recorded which). The DNA of the CDR3 is TGCAGTGCGGGGAAAGGCGGGGGGAACACTGAAGCTTTCTTT. It codes for CSAGKGGGNTEAFF.